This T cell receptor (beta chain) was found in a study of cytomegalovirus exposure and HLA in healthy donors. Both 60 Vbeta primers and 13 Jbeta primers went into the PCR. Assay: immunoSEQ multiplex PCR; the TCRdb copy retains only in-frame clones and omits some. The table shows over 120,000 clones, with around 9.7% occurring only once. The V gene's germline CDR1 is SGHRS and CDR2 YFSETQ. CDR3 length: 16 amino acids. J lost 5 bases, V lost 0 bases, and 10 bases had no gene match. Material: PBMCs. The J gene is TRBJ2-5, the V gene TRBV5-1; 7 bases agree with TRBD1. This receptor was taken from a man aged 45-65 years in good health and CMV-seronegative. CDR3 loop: CASSLVSTGRLETQYF. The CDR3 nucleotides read TGCGCCAGCAGCTTGGTCTCGACAGGGAGATTGGAGACCCAGTACTTC.